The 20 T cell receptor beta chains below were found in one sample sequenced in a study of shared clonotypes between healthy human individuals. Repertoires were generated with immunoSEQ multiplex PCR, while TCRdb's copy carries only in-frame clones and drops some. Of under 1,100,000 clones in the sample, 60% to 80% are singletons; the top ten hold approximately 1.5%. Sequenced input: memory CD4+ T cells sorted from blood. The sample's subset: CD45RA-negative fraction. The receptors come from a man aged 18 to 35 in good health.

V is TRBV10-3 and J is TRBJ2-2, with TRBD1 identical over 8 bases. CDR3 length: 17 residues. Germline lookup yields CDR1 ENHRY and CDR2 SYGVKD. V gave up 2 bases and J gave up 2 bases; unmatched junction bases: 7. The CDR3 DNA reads TGTGCCATCAGTGAGGCGACGGACAGGGCCAACACCGGGGAGCTGTTTTTT. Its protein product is CAISEATDRANTGELFF.

This CDR3 is CASSPLAGGISEQFF. The CDR3 bases are TGTGCCAGCAGTCCTCTAGCGGGGGGGATCAGTGAGCAGTTCTTC. The V gene is TRBV2, the J gene TRBJ2-1; TRBD2 matches 12 bases. With 5 bases clipped from V and 9 bases from J, the junction kept 8 bases outside the gene matches. The CDR3 has 15 amino acids. Germline assignment: CDR1 SNHLY and CDR2 FYNNEI.

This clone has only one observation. The CDR3: CASSLDRYQETQYF. The CDR3 nucleotides are TGTGCCAGCAGCTTAGACAGGTATCAAGAGACCCAGTACTTC. The rearrangement uses TRBV7-3 and TRBJ2-5, with TRBD1 as a possible D gene (6 bases). The CDR3 has 14 residues. Germline values: CDR1 SGHTA, CDR2 FQGTGA. With 2 bases removed from V and 2 bases from J, the gap between germline ends came to 9 bases. Filled out from reference TRBV7-3 and TRBJ2-5, the complete variable domain reads GAGVSQTPSNKVTEKGKYVELRCDPISGHTALYWYRQSLGQGPEFLIYFQGTGAADDSGLPNDRFFAVRPEGSVSTLKIQRTERGDSAVYLCASSLDRYQETQYFGPGTRLLVL.

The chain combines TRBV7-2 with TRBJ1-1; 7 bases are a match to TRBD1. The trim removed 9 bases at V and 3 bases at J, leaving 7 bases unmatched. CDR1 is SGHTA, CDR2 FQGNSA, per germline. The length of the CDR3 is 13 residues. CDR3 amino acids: CASKTGMDTEAFF. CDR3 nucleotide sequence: TGTGCCAGTAAGACAGGGATGGACACTGAAGCTTTCTTT.

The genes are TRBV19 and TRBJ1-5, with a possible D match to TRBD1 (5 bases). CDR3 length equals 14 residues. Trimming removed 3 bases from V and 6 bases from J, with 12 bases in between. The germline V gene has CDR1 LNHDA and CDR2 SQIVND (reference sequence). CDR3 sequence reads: CASSMAQGGQPQHF. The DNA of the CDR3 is TGTGCCAGTAGTATGGCGCAGGGTGGTCAGCCCCAGCATTTT.

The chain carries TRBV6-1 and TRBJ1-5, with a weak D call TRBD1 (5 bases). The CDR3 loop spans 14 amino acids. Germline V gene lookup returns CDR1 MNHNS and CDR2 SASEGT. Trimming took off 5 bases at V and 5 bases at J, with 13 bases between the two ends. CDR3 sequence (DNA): TGTGCCAGCAGTCCCCGGGACTTATATCAGCCCCAGCATTTT. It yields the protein CASSPRDLYQPQHF.

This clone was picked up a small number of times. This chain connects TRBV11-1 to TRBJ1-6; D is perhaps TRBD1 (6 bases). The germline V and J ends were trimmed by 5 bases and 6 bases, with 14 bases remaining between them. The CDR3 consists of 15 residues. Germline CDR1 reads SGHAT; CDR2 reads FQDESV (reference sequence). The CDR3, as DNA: TGTGCCAGCAGCGAGACTACAGGGCTTAATTCACCCCTCCACTTT. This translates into CASSETTGLNSPLHF.

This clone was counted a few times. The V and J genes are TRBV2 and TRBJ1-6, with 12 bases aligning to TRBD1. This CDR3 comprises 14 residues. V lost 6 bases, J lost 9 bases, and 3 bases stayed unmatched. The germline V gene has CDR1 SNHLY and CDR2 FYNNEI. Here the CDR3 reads CASRGQGAVSPLHF. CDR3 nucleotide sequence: TGTGCCAGCAGGGGACAGGGGGCTGTTTCACCCCTCCACTTT.

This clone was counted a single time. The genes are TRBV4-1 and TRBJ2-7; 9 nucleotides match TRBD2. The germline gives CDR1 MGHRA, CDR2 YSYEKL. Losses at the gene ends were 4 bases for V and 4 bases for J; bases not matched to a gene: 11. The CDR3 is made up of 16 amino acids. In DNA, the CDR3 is TGCGCCAGCAGCCTACGACTAGCGGAGGCCTCATACGAGCAGTACTTC. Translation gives CASSLRLAEASYEQYF.

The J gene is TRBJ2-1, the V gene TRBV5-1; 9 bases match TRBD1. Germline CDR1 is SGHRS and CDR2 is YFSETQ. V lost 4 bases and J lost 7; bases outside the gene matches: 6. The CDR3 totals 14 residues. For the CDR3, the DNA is TGCGCCAGCAGCAGGACAGGGGCCGGGAATGAGCAGTTCTTC. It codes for CASSRTGAGNEQFF.

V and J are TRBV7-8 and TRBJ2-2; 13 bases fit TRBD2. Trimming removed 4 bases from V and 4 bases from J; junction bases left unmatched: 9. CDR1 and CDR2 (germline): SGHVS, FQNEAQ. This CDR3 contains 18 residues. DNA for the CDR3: TGTGCCAGCAGCTCTCGATTTGGACTAGCGGGAGTCACCGGGGAGCTGTTTTTT. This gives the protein CASSSRFGLAGVTGELFF. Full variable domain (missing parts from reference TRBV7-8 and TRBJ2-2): GAGVSQSPRYKVAKRGQDVALRCDPISGHVSLFWYQQALGQGPEFLTYFQNEAQLDKSGLPSDRFFAERPEGSVSTLKIQRTQQEDSAVYLCASSSRFGLAGVTGELFFGEGSRLTVL.

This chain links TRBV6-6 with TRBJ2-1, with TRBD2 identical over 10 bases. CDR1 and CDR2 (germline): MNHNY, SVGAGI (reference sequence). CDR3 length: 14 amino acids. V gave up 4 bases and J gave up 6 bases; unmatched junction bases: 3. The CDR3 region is CASSSSGSINEQFF. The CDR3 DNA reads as TGTGCCAGCAGTTCTAGCGGGAGTATCAATGAGCAGTTCTTC.

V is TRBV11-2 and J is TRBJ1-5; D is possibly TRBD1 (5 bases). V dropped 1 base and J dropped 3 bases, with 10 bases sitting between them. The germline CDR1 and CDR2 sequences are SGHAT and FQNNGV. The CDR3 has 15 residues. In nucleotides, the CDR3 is TGTGCCAGCAGCTTAGGGGGGTTGGTCAATCAGCCCCAGCATTTT. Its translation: CASSLGGLVNQPQHF.

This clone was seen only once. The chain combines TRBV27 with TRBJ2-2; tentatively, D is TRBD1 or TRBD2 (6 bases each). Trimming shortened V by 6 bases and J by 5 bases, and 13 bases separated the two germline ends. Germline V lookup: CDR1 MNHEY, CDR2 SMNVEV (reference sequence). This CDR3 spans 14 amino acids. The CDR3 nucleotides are TGTGCCAGCAGCTTAAGGGGGGAGACCGGGGAGCTGTTTTTT. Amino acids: CASSLRGETGELFF.

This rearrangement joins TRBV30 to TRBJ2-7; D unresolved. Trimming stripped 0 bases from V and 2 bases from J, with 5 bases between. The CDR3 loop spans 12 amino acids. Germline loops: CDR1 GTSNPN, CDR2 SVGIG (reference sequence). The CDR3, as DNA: TGTGCCTGGAGTGTTTTACCCTACGAGCAGTACTTC. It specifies CAWSVLPYEQYF.

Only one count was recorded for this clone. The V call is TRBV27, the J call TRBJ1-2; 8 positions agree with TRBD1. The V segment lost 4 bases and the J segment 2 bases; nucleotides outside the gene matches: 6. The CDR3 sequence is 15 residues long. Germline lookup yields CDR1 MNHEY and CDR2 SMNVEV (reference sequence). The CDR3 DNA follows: TGTGCCAGCAGTTCTGGTCGGACAGGGAACTATGGCTACACCTTC. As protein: CASSSGRTGNYGYTF.

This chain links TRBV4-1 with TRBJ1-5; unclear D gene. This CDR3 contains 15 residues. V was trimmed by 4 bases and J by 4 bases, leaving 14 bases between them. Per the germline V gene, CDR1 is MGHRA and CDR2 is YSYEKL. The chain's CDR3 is CASSPSRNGNQPQHF. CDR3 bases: TGCGCCAGCAGCCCCAGCCGTAACGGAAATCAGCCCCAGCATTTT.

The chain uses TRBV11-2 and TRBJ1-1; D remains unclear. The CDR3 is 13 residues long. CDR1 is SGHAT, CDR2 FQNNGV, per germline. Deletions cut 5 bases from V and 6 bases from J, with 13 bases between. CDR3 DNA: TGTGCCAGCAGCACCGAGCGGGCGGCTGAAGCTTTCTTT. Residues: CASSTERAAEAFF.

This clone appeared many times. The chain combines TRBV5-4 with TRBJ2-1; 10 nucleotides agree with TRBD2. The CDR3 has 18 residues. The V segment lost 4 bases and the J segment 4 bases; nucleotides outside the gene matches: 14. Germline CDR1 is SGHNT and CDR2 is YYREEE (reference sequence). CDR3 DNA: TGTGCCAGCAGCCGTGGCGGAGTCCGGACTAGCGGATACAATGAGCAGTTCTTC. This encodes CASSRGGVRTSGYNEQFF. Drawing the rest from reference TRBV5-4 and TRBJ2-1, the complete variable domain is ETGVTQSPTHLIKTRGQQVTLRCSSQSGHNTVSWYQQALGQGPQFIFQYYREEENGRGNFPPRFSGLQFPNYSSELNVNALELDDSALYLCASSRGGVRTSGYNEQFFGPGTRLTVL.

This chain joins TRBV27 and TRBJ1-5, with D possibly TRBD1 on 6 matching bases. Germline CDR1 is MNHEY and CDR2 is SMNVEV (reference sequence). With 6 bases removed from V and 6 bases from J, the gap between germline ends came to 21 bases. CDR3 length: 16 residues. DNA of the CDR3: TGTGCCAGCAGCCATCGGGAGGCAGGGGATGGTCAGCCCCAGCATTTT. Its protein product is CASSHREAGDGQPQHF.